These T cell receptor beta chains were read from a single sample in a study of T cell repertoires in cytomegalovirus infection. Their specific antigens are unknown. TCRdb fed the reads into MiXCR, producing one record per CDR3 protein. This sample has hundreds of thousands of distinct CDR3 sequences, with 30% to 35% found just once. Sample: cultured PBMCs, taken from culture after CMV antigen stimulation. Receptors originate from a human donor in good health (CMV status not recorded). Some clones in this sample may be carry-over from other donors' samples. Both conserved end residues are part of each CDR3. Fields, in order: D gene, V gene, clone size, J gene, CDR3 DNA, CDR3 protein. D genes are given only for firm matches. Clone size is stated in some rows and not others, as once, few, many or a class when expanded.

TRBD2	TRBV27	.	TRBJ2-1	TGTGCCAGCGCAAGCGGGGGAATCCAGTTCTTC	CASASGGIQFF
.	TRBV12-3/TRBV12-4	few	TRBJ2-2	TGTGCCACCCGGGATGGGCCCTTCACCGGGGAGCTGTTTTTT	CATRDGPFTGELFF
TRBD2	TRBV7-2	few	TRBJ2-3	TGTGCCAGCAGCTTAGTGGCGAGGGTCGTTGGCGGGAGGCCAGATACGCAGTATTTT	CASSLVARVVGGRPDTQYF
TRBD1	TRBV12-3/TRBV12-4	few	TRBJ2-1	TGTGCCAGCAGTTTACGGCACAGGGGTTATGAGCAGTTCTTC	CASSLRHRGYEQFF
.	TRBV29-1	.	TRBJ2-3	TGCAGCGTTTCCCTTTTTAAGGGTACAGATACGCAGTATTTT	CSVSLFKGTDTQYF
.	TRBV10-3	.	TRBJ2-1	TGTGCCATCAGTGATGAGGGCTCCTACAATGAGCAGTTCTTC	CAISDEGSYNEQFF
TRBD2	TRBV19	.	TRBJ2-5	TGTGCCAGTAGTCCCGGACTAGCGGGGGGCTGGGAGACCCAGTACTTC	CASSPGLAGGWETQYF
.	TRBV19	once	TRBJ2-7	TGTGCCAGTAGTGCCTGGGGCTACGAGCAGTACTTC	CASSAWGYEQYF
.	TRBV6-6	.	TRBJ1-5	TGTGCCAGCAGTTACGACATTAATCAGCCCCAGCATTTT	CASSYDINQPQHF
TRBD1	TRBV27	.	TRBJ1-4	TGTGCCAGCAAGAGGACAGGGGGTGAAAAACTGTTTTTT	CASKRTGGEKLFF
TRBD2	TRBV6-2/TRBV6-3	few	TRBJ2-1	TGTGCCACCGTGATGCGGGGGGCATCGAACAATGAGCAGTTCTTC	CATVMRGASNNEQFF
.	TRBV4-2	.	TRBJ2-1	TGTGCCAGCAGCCAAAATAACAACGATGAGCAGTTCTTC	CASSQNNNDEQFF
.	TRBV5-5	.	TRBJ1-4	TGTGCCAGCAGCGTCCCGCAGGGTTTGGCAACTAATGAAAAACTGTTTTTT	CASSVPQGLATNEKLFF
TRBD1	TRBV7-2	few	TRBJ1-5	TGTGCCAGCAGCTTAGGGGGGGACAGTGGATTCGGTCCCCAGCATTTT	CASSLGGDSGFGPQHF
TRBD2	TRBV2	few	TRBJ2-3	TGTGCCAGCAGAAGACTAGCGGGAAACACAGATACGCAGTATTTT	CASRRLAGNTDTQYF
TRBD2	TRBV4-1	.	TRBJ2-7	TGCGCCAGCAGCGGACTAGCGGGGGAGCAGTACTTC	CASSGLAGEQYF
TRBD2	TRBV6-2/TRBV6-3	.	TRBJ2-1	TGTGCCAGCAGGGATAGCGGGACCCGCGGGTATGAGCAGTTCTTC	CASRDSGTRGYEQFF
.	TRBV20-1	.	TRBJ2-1	TGCAGTGCTAGTTGGAGTGAGCAGTTCTTC	CSASWSEQFF
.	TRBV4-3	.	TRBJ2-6	TGCGCCAGCAGCCAAGATACCTACTCTGGGGCCAACGTCCTGACTTTC	CASSQDTYSGANVLTF
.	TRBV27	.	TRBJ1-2	TGTGCCAGCAGCCCCTTGTTTACAGGGAACTATGGCTACACCTTC	CASSPLFTGNYGYTF
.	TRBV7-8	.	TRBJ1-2	TGTGCCAGCAGCCCCGTCAGCCGCCATGGGGGCTACACCTTC	CASSPVSRHGGYTF
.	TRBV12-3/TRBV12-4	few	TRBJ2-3	TGTGCCAGCAGTTTAGCTTTAGGGTTTCGAGGCACAGATACGCAGTATTTT	CASSLALGFRGTDTQYF
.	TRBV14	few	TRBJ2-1	TGTGCCAGCAGCCATCGGACTCCTCAGATGCCCGGCTACAATGAGCAGTTCTTC	CASSHRTPQMPGYNEQFF
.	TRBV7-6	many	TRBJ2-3	TGTGCCAGCAGCTTAGGACCTCGAACAGATACGCAGTATTTT	CASSLGPRTDTQYF
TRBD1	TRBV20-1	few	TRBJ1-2	TGCAGTGCTAGAGCACGCGGGGCAGGGGGCTATGGCTACACCTTC	CSARARGAGGYGYTF
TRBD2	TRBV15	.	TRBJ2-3	TGTGCCACCAGCAGAGAATTACCTAGCGGGGGTGGAGATACGCAGTATTTT	CATSRELPSGGGDTQYF
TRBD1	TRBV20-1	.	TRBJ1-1	TGCAGTGTGAAGAGACAGGGGGGAACTGAAGCTTTCTTT	CSVKRQGGTEAFF
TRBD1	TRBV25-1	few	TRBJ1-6	TGTGCCAGCAGTGAGGACAGGGGGTATGGTTCACCCCTCCACTTT	CASSEDRGYGSPLHF
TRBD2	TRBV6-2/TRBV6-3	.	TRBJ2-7	TGTGCCAACAGTTACCTGGCTAGCGGGAACTACGAGCAGTACTTC	CANSYLASGNYEQYF
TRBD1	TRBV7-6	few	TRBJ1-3	TGTGCCAGCAGCTTAGGGAGGGCAGGGGGCTTCCGTGGAAACACCATATATTTT	CASSLGRAGGFRGNTIYF
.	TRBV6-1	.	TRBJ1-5	TGTGCCAGCAGTGACAGGGGAGAGCCCCAGCATTTT	CASSDRGEPQHF
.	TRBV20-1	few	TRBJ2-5	TGCAGTGCTAGCGCTTCAGGGGAAGTTAGGGAGACCCAGTACTTC	CSASASGEVRETQYF
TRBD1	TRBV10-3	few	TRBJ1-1	TGTGCCATCAGGTCCGGACAGGGAAACACTGAAGCTTTCTTT	CAIRSGQGNTEAFF
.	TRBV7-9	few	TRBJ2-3	TGTGCCAGCAGCCCTTCGCGCAATACGCAGTATTTT	CASSPSRNTQYF
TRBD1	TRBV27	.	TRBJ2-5	TGTGCCAGCAGTAAAGCAGGGGGCGCCAACCAAGAGACCCAGTACTTC	CASSKAGGANQETQYF
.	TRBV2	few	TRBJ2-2	TGTGCCAGCAGATCCGGGACCTGGGTGGGTCCCGGGGAGCTGTTTTTT	CASRSGTWVGPGELFF
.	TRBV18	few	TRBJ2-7	TGTGCCAGCTCACCTGGGACCGTGGGAGAGCAGTACTTC	CASSPGTVGEQYF
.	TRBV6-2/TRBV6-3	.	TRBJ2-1	TGTGCCAGCAGTTACTCTTTAGGTCCGTGGAATGAGCAGTTCTTC	CASSYSLGPWNEQFF
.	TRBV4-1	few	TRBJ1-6	TGCGCCAGCAGCCCCCGAGGCGATCTTACGTATTCACCCCTCCACTTT	CASSPRGDLTYSPLHF
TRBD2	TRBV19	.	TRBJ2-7	TGTGCCAGTAGTATGGCGGGAGGGCCGTACGAGCAGTACTTC	CASSMAGGPYEQYF
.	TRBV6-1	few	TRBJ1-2	TGTGCCAGCAGCCCGAGGGGGGCGCGGAGTAACTATGGCTACACCTTC	CASSPRGARSNYGYTF
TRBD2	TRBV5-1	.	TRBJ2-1	TGCGCCAGCAGCTTGATTAGCGGGAGAAATGAGCAGTTCTTC	CASSLISGRNEQFF
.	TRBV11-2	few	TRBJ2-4	TGTGCCAGCAGCTTAGTATTCGGAGGGGCCCAACCAGACAAAAACATTCAGTACTTC	CASSLVFGGAQPDKNIQYF
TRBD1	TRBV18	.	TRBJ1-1	TGTGCCAGCTCGTATGCAGGGGGCAAGAACACTGAAGCTTTCTTT	CASSYAGGKNTEAFF
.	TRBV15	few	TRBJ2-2	TGTGCCACCAGCAGAGACCGTGCGTTCACCGGGGAGCTGTTTTTT	CATSRDRAFTGELFF
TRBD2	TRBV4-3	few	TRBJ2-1	TGCGCCAGCAGCCAAACCCCCGGGACTAGCGATGAGCAGTTCTTC	CASSQTPGTSDEQFF
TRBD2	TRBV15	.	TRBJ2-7	TGTGCCACCAGCAGAGTTAGCGGGGGCCCCTACGAGCAGTACTTC	CATSRVSGGPYEQYF
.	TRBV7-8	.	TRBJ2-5	TGTGCCAGCAGCTTAGGCCCAGAACAAGAGACCCAGTACTTC	CASSLGPEQETQYF
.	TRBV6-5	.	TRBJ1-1	TGTGCCAGCAGTTACTCCCGGGGAGGGCTGAACACTGAAGCTTTCTTT	CASSYSRGGLNTEAFF
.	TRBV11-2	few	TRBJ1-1	TGTGCCAGCAGCTTCAATCACGGCCCTGAAGCTTTCTTT	CASSFNHGPEAFF
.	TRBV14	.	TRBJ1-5	TGTGCCAGCAGCCAAGCGGCCAGGGGTCAGCCCCAGCATTTT	CASSQAARGQPQHF
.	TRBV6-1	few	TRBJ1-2	TGTGCCAGCACAGAGGGGGTTAACTATGGCTACACCTTC	CASTEGVNYGYTF
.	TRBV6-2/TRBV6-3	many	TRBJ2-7	TGTGCCAGCAGATATTTACTCGGGAGCTACGAGCAGTACTTC	CASRYLLGSYEQYF
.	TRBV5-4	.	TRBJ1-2	TGTGCCAGCAGCTTCTCGGGACCGTATGGCTACACCTTC	CASSFSGPYGYTF
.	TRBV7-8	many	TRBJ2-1	TGTGCCAGCAGCCCGGGCGGCCCCTACAATGAGCAGTTCTTC	CASSPGGPYNEQFF
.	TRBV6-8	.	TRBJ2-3	TGTGCCAGCAGTCGACAAGTTTTCACAGATACGCAGTATTTT	CASSRQVFTDTQYF
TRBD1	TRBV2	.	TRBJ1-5	TGTGCCAGCAACCTACAGGGGGCCCCTGCGTCCCAGCATTTT	CASNLQGAPASQHF
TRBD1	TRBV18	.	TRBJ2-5	TGTGCCAGCTCACCTAATGTGGACAGGGGGGAAGAGACCCAGTACTTC	CASSPNVDRGEETQYF
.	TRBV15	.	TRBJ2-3	TGTGCCACCAGCAGAGCCCTGGATACGCAGTATTTT	CATSRALDTQYF